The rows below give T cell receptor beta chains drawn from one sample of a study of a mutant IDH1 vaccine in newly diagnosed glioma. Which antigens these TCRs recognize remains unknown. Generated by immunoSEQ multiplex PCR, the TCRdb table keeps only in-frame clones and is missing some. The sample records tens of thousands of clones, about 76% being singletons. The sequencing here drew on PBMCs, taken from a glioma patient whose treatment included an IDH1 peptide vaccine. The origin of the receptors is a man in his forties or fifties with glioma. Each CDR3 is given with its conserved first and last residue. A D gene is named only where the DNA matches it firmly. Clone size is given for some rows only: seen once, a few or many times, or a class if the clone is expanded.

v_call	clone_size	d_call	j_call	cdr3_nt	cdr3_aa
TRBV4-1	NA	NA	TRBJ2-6	TGCGCCAGCAGCCAGGGGACTGCTGGGGCCAACGTCCTGACTTTC	CASSQGTAGANVLTF
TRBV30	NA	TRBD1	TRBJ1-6	TGTGCCTGCCTTGGACAGGGACGATCCTATAATTCACCCCTCCACTTT	CACLGQGRSYNSPLHF
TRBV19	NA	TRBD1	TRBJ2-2	TGTGCCAGTAGCGCGGCCGGGACAGCGGTAGTTAACACCGGGGAGCTGTTTTTT	CASSAAGTAVVNTGELFF
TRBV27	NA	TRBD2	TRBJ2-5	TGTGCCAGCAGCCTCGGGAGGGGCAGGGGAAATCAAGAGACCCAGTACTTC	CASSLGRGRGNQETQYF
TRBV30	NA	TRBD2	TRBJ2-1	TGTGCCTGGAGCTCTAGCGGGGGGGCCCATGAGCAGTTCTTC	CAWSSSGGAHEQFF
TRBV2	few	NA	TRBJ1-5	TGTGCCAGCAGGACGACAGGATTGGGCAATCAGCCCCAGCATTTT	CASRTTGLGNQPQHF
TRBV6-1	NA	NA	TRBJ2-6	TGTGCCATCCCTTTCCTCTCTGGGGCCAACGTCCTGACTTTC	CAIPFLSGANVLTF
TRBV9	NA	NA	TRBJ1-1	TGTGCCAGCAGCCCCCAGGGTACGGGTGAAGCTTTCTTT	CASSPQGTGEAFF
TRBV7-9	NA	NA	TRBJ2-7	TGTGCCAGCAGCTTAGCAGTCGGCATCTACTACGAGCAGTACTTC	CASSLAVGIYYEQYF
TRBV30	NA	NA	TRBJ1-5	TGTGCCTGGAGTCCCCGGGGGGGAGTCGATCAGCCCCAGCATTTT	CAWSPRGGVDQPQHF
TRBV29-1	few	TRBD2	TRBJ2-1	TGCAGCGTTAGCGGGGGCTACTACAATGAGCAGTTCTTC	CSVSGGYYNEQFF
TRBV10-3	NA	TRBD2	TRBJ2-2	TGTGCCATCAGTGAATGGCGGGGGGCCGACACCGGGGAGCTGTTTTTT	CAISEWRGADTGELFF
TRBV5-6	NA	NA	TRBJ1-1	TGTGCCAGCAGCCCAACGGGAGTGCCGAACACTGAAGCTTTCTTT	CASSPTGVPNTEAFF
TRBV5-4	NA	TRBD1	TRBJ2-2	TGTGCCAGCAGCTGGGGACAGGACACCGGGGAGCTGTTTTTT	CASSWGQDTGELFF
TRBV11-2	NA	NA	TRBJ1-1	TGTGCCAGCAGCTTAGAGCCGGGAACTATGGCTGAAGCTTTCTTT	CASSLEPGTMAEAFF
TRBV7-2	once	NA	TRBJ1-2	TGTGCCAGCAGCCGGCAGGGTGGCTATGGCTACACCTTC	CASSRQGGYGYTF
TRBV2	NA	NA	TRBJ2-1	TGTGCCAGCAGTGAGAGGGATGAGCAGTTCTTC	CASSERDEQFF
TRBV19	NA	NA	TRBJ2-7	TGTGCCAGTAGTATAGTCGAACATAACGAGCAGTACTTC	CASSIVEHNEQYF
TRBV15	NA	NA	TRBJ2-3	TGTGCCACCAGCAGATCTCTCGAGGGGGCAGATACGCAGTATTTT	CATSRSLEGADTQYF
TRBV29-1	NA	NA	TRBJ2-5	TGCAGCGTTGAAGTCACGGGGGGCCCTTTGGAGACCCAGTACTTC	CSVEVTGGPLETQYF
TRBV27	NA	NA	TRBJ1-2	TGTGCCAGCAGTTTAGGTGGCAGGACGAGCTATGGCTACACCTTC	CASSLGGRTSYGYTF
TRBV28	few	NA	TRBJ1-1	TGTGCCAGCCTGGGTACGGTGAACACTGAAGCTTTCTTT	CASLGTVNTEAFF
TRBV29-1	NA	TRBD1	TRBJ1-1	TGCAGCGCATCGACAGGGGAGGGCACTGAAGCTTTCTTT	CSASTGEGTEAFF
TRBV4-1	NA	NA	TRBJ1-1	TGCGCCAGCAGCCACGGGGTTCTGAACACTGAAGCTTTCTTT	CASSHGVLNTEAFF
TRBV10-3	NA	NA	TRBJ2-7	TGTGCCATCAGTGAGATCGACAGCTACAGCTCCTACGAGCAGTACTTC	CAISEIDSYSSYEQYF
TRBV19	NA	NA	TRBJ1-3	TGTGCCAGTAGGTCGAGGGAACGGGCTGGAAACACCATATATTTT	CASRSRERAGNTIYF
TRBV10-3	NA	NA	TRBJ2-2	TGTGCCGCGGCGGGCCAGTTCCCCGGGGAGCTGTTTTTT	CAAAGQFPGELFF
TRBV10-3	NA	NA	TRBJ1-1	TGTGCCATCAGTGAAGGGCGACGGTCGGGGAACACTGAAGCTTTCTTT	CAISEGRRSGNTEAFF